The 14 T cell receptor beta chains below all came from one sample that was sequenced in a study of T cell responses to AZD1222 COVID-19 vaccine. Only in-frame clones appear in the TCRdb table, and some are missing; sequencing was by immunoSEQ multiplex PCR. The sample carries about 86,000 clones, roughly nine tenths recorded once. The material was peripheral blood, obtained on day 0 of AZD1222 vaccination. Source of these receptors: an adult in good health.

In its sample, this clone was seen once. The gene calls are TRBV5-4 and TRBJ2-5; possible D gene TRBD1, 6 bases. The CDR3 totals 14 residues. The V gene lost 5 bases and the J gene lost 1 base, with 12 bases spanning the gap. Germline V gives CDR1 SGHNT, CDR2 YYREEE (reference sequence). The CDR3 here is CASRRDIAQETQYF. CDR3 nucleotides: TGTGCCAGCAGAAGGGACATTGCCCAAGAGACCCAGTACTTC.

CDR3: CSVDIVGTVSSYGYTF. The CDR3 bases are TGCAGCGTTGATATTGTAGGGACAGTATCTTCCTATGGCTACACCTTC. The chain couples TRBV29-1 to TRBJ1-2, with 7 bases identical to TRBD1. The length of the CDR3 is 16 residues. The trim removed 3 bases at V and 4 bases at J, leaving 14 bases unmatched. CDR1 is SQVTM, CDR2 ANQGSEA, per germline.

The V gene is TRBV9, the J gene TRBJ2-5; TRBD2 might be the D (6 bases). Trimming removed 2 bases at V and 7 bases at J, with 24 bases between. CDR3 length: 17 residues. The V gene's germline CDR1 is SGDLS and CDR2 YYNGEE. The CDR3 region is CASSVGSGPAQGGTQYF. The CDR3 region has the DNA TGTGCCAGCAGCGTCGGTAGCGGTCCCGCACAAGGTGGGACCCAGTACTTC.

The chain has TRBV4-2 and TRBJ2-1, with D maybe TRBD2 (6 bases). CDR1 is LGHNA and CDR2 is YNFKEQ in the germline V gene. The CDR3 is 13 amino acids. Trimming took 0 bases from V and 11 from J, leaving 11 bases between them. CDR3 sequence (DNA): TGTGCCAGCAGCCAAGAGGGAGCGGGCCAGCAGTTCTTC. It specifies CASSQEGAGQQFF.

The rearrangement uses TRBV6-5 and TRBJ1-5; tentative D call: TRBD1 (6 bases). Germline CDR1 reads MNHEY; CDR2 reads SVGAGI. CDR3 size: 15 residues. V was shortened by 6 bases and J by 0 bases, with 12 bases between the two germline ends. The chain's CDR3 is CASSPTGNSNQPQHF. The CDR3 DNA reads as TGTGCCAGCAGCCCGACAGGTAATAGCAATCAGCCCCAGCATTTT.

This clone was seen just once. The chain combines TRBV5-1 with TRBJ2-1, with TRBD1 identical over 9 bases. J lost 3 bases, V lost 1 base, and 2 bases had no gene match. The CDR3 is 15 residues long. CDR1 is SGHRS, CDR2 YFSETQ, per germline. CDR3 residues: CASSLRGQGYNEQFF. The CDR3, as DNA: TGCGCCAGCAGCTTGAGGGGACAGGGCTACAATGAGCAGTTCTTC. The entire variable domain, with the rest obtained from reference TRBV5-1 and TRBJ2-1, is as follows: KAGVTQTPRYLIKTRGQQVTLSCSPISGHRSVSWYQQTPGQGLQFLFEYFSETQRNKGNFPGRFSGRQFSNSRSEMNVSTLELGDSALYLCASSLRGQGYNEQFFGPGTRLTVL.

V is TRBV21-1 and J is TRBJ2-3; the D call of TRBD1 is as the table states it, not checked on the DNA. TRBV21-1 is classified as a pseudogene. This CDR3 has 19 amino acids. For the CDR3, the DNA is TGTGCCAGCAGCCCGAGGGTAAGCGCAGGGGGACATAGCACAGATACGCAGTATTTT. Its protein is CASSPRVSAGGHSTDTQYF.

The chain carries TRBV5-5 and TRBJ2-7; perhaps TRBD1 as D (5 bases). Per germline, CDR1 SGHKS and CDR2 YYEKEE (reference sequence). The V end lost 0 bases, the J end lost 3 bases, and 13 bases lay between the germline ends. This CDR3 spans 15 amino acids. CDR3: CASSLAATEHYEQYF. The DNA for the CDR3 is TGTGCCAGCAGCTTGGCTGCGACAGAACACTACGAGCAGTACTTC.

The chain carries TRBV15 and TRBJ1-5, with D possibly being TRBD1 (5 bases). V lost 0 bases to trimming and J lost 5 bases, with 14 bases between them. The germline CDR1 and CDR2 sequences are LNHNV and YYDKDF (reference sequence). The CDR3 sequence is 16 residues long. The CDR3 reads CATSRERPGSYQPQHF. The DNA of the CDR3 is TGTGCCACCAGCAGAGAAAGGCCAGGGTCCTATCAGCCCCAGCATTTT. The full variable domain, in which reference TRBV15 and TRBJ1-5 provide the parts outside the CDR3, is DAMVIQNPRYQVTQFGKPVTLSCSQTLNHNVMYWYQQKSSQAPKLLFHYYDKDFNNEADTPDNFQSRRPNTSFCFLDIRSPGLGDTAMYLCATSRERPGSYQPQHFGDGTRLSIL.

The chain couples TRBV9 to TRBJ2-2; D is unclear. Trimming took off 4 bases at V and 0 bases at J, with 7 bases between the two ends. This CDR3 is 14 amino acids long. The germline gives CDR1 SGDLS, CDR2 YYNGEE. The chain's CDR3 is CASSTQANTGELFF. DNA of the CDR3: TGTGCCAGCAGCACCCAGGCGAACACCGGGGAGCTGTTTTTT.

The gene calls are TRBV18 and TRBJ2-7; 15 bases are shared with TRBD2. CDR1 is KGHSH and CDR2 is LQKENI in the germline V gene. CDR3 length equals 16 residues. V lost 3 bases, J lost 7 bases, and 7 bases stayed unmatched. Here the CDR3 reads CASSPPGLAGGDEQYF. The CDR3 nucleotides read TGTGCCAGCTCACCGCCGGGACTAGCGGGAGGAGATGAGCAGTACTTC.

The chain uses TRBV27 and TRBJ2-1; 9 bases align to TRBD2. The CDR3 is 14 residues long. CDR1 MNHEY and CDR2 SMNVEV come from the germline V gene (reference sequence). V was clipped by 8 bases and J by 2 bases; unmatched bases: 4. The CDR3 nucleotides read TGTGCCAGCTCGGGACTAGCCACCTACAATGAGCAGTTCTTC. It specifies CASSGLATYNEQFF.

DNA of the CDR3: TGTGCCAGCAGCTTGGGGGACAGAAATTCACCCCTCCACTTT. Its translation: CASSLGDRNSPLHF. The V and J genes are TRBV5-4 and TRBJ1-6; TRBD1 aligns across 7 bases. Germline CDR1 is SGHNT and CDR2 is YYREEE (reference sequence). J was trimmed by 7 bases and V by 0 bases; bases with no gene match: 1. The CDR3 sequence is 14 residues long.

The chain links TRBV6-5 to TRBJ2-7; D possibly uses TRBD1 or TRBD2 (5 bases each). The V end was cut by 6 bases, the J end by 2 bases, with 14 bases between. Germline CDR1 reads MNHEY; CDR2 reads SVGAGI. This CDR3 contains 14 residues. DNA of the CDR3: TGTGCCAGCAGGGGGACGGAGTATCCCTACGAGCAGTACTTC. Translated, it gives CASRGTEYPYEQYF.